The 20 T cell receptor beta chains below were found in one sample sequenced in a study of metastatic and nonmetastatic thyroid tumors. Not a single patient had been given any form of treatment at any point before undergoing thyroid surgery. TCRdb re-clonotyped the PCR reads through MiXCR. Of 25,000 to 30,000 clones in the sample, about 26% were seen once. The specimen sequenced was blood. The source is a female donor with papillary thyroid cancer or a benign thyroid nodule (not recorded which). Some clones in this sample may be carry-over from other donors' samples.

About this clone: The junction departs from the called germline gene at one end, perhaps through a read error. The V gene is TRBV7-9, the J gene TRBJ2-3, with D hard to call. Germline V gives CDR1 SEHNR, CDR2 FQNEAQ (reference sequence). This CDR3 spans 13 amino acids. This CDR3 reads CASSPDLTYTQYF. The CDR3 DNA follows: TGTGCCAGCAGCCCGGATCTCACATATACGCAGTATTTT.

The sample holds many counts of this clone. The genes are TRBV25-1 and TRBJ1-6; TRBD1 matches at 12 bases. V lost 7 bases, J lost 7 bases, and 2 bases stayed unmatched. This CDR3 is 14 amino acids long. Germline-derived CDR1 and CDR2 are MGHDK and SYGVNS. The chain's CDR3 is CASKGTGGNSPLHF. DNA of the CDR3: TGTGCCAGCAAGGGGACAGGGGGCAATTCACCCCTCCACTTT.

This clone showed up many times. This rearrangement joins TRBV29-1 to TRBJ2-2; D gene uncertain. The CDR3 has 12 amino acids. The V and J ends lost 7 bases and 7 bases respectively, with 13 bases between them. Germline V CDR1 and CDR2: SQVTM, ANQGSEA. DNA for the CDR3: TGCAGCGCCGTCGCGTGGAGCGGGGAGCTGTTTTTT. Encoded protein: CSAVAWSGELFF.

This clone occurred many times. The chain recombines TRBV27 with TRBJ1-2; D possibly corresponds to TRBD1 (5 bases). This CDR3 has 13 amino acids. Germline V CDR1 and CDR2: MNHEY, SMNVEV (reference sequence). Trimming pared 3 bases from V and 2 bases from J, leaving 7 bases between. CDR3 in DNA: TGTGCCAGCAGTTTGAGGGGAAACTATGGCTACACCTTC. Protein: CASSLRGNYGYTF.

The chain is built from TRBV5-1 and TRBJ2-3, with 7 bases aligning to TRBD2. From germline, CDR1 is SGHRS and CDR2 YFSETQ. The CDR3 length is 18 residues. J gave up 2 bases and V 4 bases, and 16 bases lay outside the gene matches. CDR3: CASSPSLLATISTDTQYF. The CDR3 DNA reads TGCGCCAGCAGCCCCTCCTTACTAGCGACCATTTCCACAGATACGCAGTATTTT.

This clone has only a few counts. The CDR3 DNA reads TGTGCCAGCAGGAAGCAGGGGGCGAGTGAGCAGTTCTTC. This codes for CASRKQGASEQFF. The chain couples TRBV6-1 to TRBJ2-1; 8 bases are a match to TRBD1. CDR1 is MNHNS, CDR2 SASEGT, per germline. CDR3 size: 13 residues. V lost 6 bases and J lost 9; bases outside the gene matches: 7.

There are a few counts of this clone. This chain joins TRBV19 and TRBJ2-2; D may match TRBD1 or TRBD2 (5 bases each). The germline V and J ends were trimmed by 7 bases and 5 bases, with 11 bases remaining between them. This CDR3 is 13 amino acids long. The germline CDR1 and CDR2 sequences are LNHDA and SQIVND (reference sequence). The CDR3 DNA sequence: TGTGCCAGTATGGGGGTTGGGACCGGGGAGCTGTTTTTT. Translation gives CASMGVGTGELFF.

This chain connects TRBV7-8 to TRBJ1-2; D is unresolved. The germline CDR1 and CDR2 sequences are SGHVS and FQNEAQ. The CDR3 has 13 amino acids. V was trimmed by 7 bases and J by 4 bases, leaving 13 bases between them. CDR3 region: CASIRSYGYGYTF. The CDR3 nucleotides read TGTGCCAGCATCCGTTCTTATGGCTATGGCTACACCTTC.

The chain carries TRBV6-5 and TRBJ1-1; unclear D gene. In germline, CDR1 is MNHEY, CDR2 SVGAGI. V lost 1 base and J 1 base, leaving 10 bases between the germline ends. CDR3 length: 15 amino acids. The CDR3 bases are TGTGCCAGCAGTTACTATCACTTACCGAACACTGAAGCTTTCTTT. Translating it yields CASSYYHLPNTEAFF.

The sample holds many counts of this clone. This sequence joins TRBV5-1 and TRBJ2-2; 8 bases fit TRBD1. The CDR3 runs to 16 residues. Looked up from germline, CDR1 is SGHRS and CDR2 is YFSETQ. V lost 0 bases and J lost 4; bases outside the gene matches: 5. The CDR3: CASSLEGQGLTGELFF. The CDR3 nucleotides read TGCGCCAGCAGCTTGGAAGGACAGGGCCTCACCGGGGAGCTGTTTTTT. Variable domain in full (rest from reference TRBV5-1 and TRBJ2-2): KAGVTQTPRYLIKTRGQQVTLSCSPISGHRSVSWYQQTPGQGLQFLFEYFSETQRNKGNFPGRFSGRQFSNSRSEMNVSTLELGDSALYLCASSLEGQGLTGELFFGEGSRLTVL.

The chain joins TRBV20-1 to TRBJ2-7; TRBD1 might be the D (5 bases). Trimming shortened V by 2 bases and J by 5 bases, and 7 bases separated the two germline ends. CDR3 length equals 11 residues. In germline, CDR1 is DFQATT, CDR2 SNEGSKA (reference sequence). The chain's CDR3 is CSARQGHEQYF. The CDR3 DNA reads TGCAGTGCTAGACAGGGTCACGAGCAGTACTTC.

V usage is TRBV20-1 and J usage is TRBJ1-1; D perhaps matches TRBD1 (5 bases). The germline V gene encodes CDR1 DFQATT and CDR2 SNEGSKA (reference sequence). The ends were cut back, 1 base at V and 3 bases at J, with 12 bases in the middle. The length of the CDR3 is 14 residues. As DNA, the CDR3 is TGCAGTGCTAGAGGAGACAGCTACTACACTGAAGCTTTCTTT. It yields the protein CSARGDSYYTEAFF.

This clone was found many times. J is TRBJ2-5 and V is TRBV11-2; 11 bases agree with TRBD2. CDR1 and CDR2 from the germline V gene are SGHAT and FQNNGV. Trimming cost V 5 bases and J 2 bases; bases outside gene matches: 4. CDR3 length: 15 residues. The CDR3 spells CASSEGLADQETQYF. The CDR3 coding sequence is TGTGCCAGCAGCGAGGGACTAGCGGATCAAGAGACCCAGTACTTC.

This sequence joins TRBV4-1 and TRBJ1-1, with D perhaps TRBD1 (6 bases). This CDR3 has 15 amino acids. Trimming cost V 3 bases and J 3 bases, with 14 bases left between them. Germline lookup yields CDR1 MGHRA and CDR2 YSYEKL. The CDR3 bases are TGCGCCAGCAGCCATTCGCAGGGGCAAGACACTGAAGCTTTCTTT. Amino acids: CASSHSQGQDTEAFF.

This clone qualifies as medium-sized. This rearrangement joins TRBV6-1 to TRBJ2-7; 10 bases fit TRBD2. J lost 0 bases, V lost 7 bases, and 9 bases had no gene match. The germline CDR1 and CDR2 sequences are MNHNS and SASEGT. This CDR3 comprises 16 residues. Here the CDR3 DNA reads TGTGCCAGCACCCGATCCGGGACTAGCGTCTCCTACGAGCAGTACGTC. Translation gives CASTRSGTSVSYEQYV.

In this sample, this clone turned up many times. The chain carries TRBV4-2 and TRBJ1-4; D may be TRBD1 (6 bases). The V gene lost 10 bases and the J gene lost 4 bases, with 16 bases spanning the gap. Germline V gene lookup returns CDR1 LGHNA and CDR2 YNFKEQ. This CDR3 contains 14 residues. CDR3 residues: CATARTVDNEKLFF. As DNA, the CDR3 is TGTGCCACAGCGAGGACAGTTGATAATGAAAAACTGTTTTTT.

In its sample, this clone was seen many times. The chain couples TRBV20-1 to TRBJ2-7; D call uncertain. This CDR3 has 14 amino acids. The V gene's germline CDR1 is DFQATT and CDR2 SNEGSKA (reference sequence). The germline V and J ends were trimmed by 0 bases and 2 bases, with 11 bases remaining between them. This CDR3 reads CSARDGRTAYEQYF. As DNA, the CDR3 is TGCAGTGCTAGAGATGGTAGGACCGCCTACGAGCAGTACTTC.

There are many counts of this clone. The chain recombines TRBV7-9 with TRBJ2-5, with D tentatively TRBD1 (6 bases). V lost 6 bases and J 4 bases, leaving 15 bases between the germline ends. CDR1 and CDR2 from the germline V gene are SEHNR and FQNEAQ (reference sequence). The CDR3 sequence is 14 residues long. In DNA form, the CDR3 reads TGTGCCAGCAGAGGTGGCTTCAGGGGAGAGACCCAGTACTTC. Its protein product is CASRGGFRGETQYF.

By frequency in the sample, this clone is medium-sized. Other nucleotide sequences in the sample specify the same CDR3. The rearrangement links TRBV19 to TRBJ1-1, with 7 positions matching TRBD1. This CDR3 has 15 residues. Unmatched junction bases numbered 6, after V lost 3 bases and J lost 2 bases. Per the germline V gene, CDR1 is LNHDA and CDR2 is SQIVND (reference sequence). The CDR3 nucleotides read TGTGCCAGTAGTATTCAGGGGGAAGCCAACACTGAAGCTTTCTTT. It yields the protein CASSIQGEANTEAFF. Using reference TRBV19 and TRBJ1-1 for the parts outside the CDR3, the full variable domain is DGGITQSPKYLFRKEGQNVTLSCEQNLNHDAMYWYRQDPGQGLRLIYYSQIVNDFQKGDIAEGYSVSREKKESFPLTVTSAQKNPTAFYLCASSIQGEANTEAFFGQGTRLTVV.

This clone appeared many times. The chain carries TRBV10-1 and TRBJ2-1; a weak D match, TRBD2 (6 bases). In germline, CDR1 is WNHNN, CDR2 SYGVQD (reference sequence). The CDR3 has 14 residues. Trimming took off 3 bases at V and 9 bases at J, with 15 bases between the two ends. As DNA, the CDR3 is TGCGCCAGCAGTGAAGGGCTAGCGAAGGCTGAGCAGTTCTTC. It is translated as CASSEGLAKAEQFF.